Each of the 5 T cell receptor beta chains below was sequenced from the same sample in a study of HIV-infected patients and healthy controls. About 450 ng RNA was reverse transcribed with alpha and beta constant-region primers. Using multiplexing indices, alpha and beta chain libraries were generated apart by chain-specific third strand synthesis. TCRdb recomputed calls from the 5' RACE reads with MiXCR, one row per CDR3 protein. The table shows under 8,000 distinct CDR3 sequences, with about 10% occurring only once. Follow-up blood was drawn about 14 weeks, roughly three months, after antiretroviral therapy began. Whole blood was used without fractionation, so all unsorted peripheral T cells were included. Sequences were derived from blood, sampled during antiretroviral therapy. These receptors came from an adult with HIV infection.

In this sample, this clonotype is medium-sized (0.01 to 0.1%). The V call is TRBV5-1, the J call TRBJ2-5, with TRBD1 matching over 8 bases. The germline CDR1 and CDR2 sequences are SGHRS and YFSETQ. The V and J ends lost 0 bases and 5 bases, in that order; junction bases with no gene match: 6. This CDR3 contains 15 residues. The CDR3 region is CASSLARGLAETQYF. In DNA, the CDR3 is TGCGCCAGCAGCTTGGCCAGGGGGCTAGCGGAGACCCAGTACTTC.

The chain combines TRBV6-2 or TRBV6-3 with TRBJ2-5, with D possibly being TRBD2 (6 bases). The V gene lost 6 bases and the J gene lost 2 bases, with 13 bases spanning the gap. This CDR3 is built from 14 residues. The germline CDR1 and CDR2 sequences are MNHEY and SVGEGT. The CDR3 protein is CASRIADTQETQYF. CDR3 nucleotides: TGTGCCAGCAGGATAGCGGACACTCAAGAGACCCAGTACTTC.

In this sample, this clonotype is medium-sized. The chain carries TRBV7-3 and TRBJ2-1; 9 bases match TRBD2. The germline V gene encodes CDR1 SGHTA and CDR2 FQGTGA. The junction had 4 bases not matched to a gene; V was cut back by 6 bases and J by 4 bases. The CDR3 is 14 residues long. In DNA, the CDR3 is TGTGCCAGCAGTTCCAGCGGGGGGTACAATGAGCAGTTCTTC. This codes for CASSSSGGYNEQFF.

This clonotype is medium-sized by share. The rearrangement joins TRBV11-1 to TRBJ1-1; 8 bases are shared with TRBD1. Germline V lookup: CDR1 SGHAT, CDR2 FQDESV (reference sequence). V was pared by 6 bases and J by 2 bases, with 5 bases of the junction left unmatched. The CDR3 is 14 amino acids. CDR3 sequence reads: CASRATGVNTEAFF. The CDR3 DNA reads TGTGCCAGCAGAGCGACAGGGGTAAACACTGAAGCTTTCTTT.

The sample holds many counts of this clonotype. The J gene is TRBJ1-6, the V gene TRBV2; unclear D gene. Germline assignment: CDR1 SNHLY and CDR2 FYNNEI. The CDR3 has 17 amino acids. With 2 bases removed from V and 6 bases from J, the gap between germline ends came to 17 bases. The CDR3 region is CASSERPVGGRNSPLHF. The DNA for the CDR3 is TGTGCCAGCAGTGAAAGACCGGTGGGCGGTCGTAATTCACCCCTCCACTTT.